The 26 T cell receptor beta chains below all came from one sample that was sequenced in a study of T cells after yellow fever vaccination (dated by TCRdb to about 2019). The treatment or condition label, as the study defines it: live attenuated yellow fever vaccine strain. Library generation was performed with 5' RACE. The listed sequencing device is Illumina HiSeq 2500. TCRdb trimmed public reads at Q25 via fastp, called clones via MiXCR and kept in-frame beta chains. For every CDR3 protein sequence, its rows merge into one entry that carries the most common genes and DNA. For this sample there are fewer than 150,000 distinct CDR3 sequences; about 7.8% appear just once. Roughly 2.5% of the sample rests with the top ten. The sample consisted of CD4+ T cells sorted from PBMCs, taken approximately 47 days after the first yellow fever vaccination. The receptors were gathered from a man between 18 and 35 years old who received the YFV17D yellow fever vaccine.

Concerning this clonotype itself: A much larger clone sits a single nucleotide away, making a read error possible. The chain carries TRBV5-1 and TRBJ2-1; the D is unclear. The CDR3 is made up of 14 amino acids. The germline V gene has CDR1 SGHRS and CDR2 YFSETQ. The CDR3 protein is CASSLEVRYNEHFF. CDR3 nucleotides: TGCGCCAGCAGCTTGGAAGTACGATACAATGAGCACTTCTTC. The entire variable domain, with the rest obtained from reference TRBV5-1 and TRBJ2-1, is as follows: KAGVTQTPRYLIKTRGQQVTLSCSPISGHRSVSWYQQTPGQGLQFLFEYFSETQRNKGNFPGRFSGRQFSNSRSEMNVSTLELGDSALYLCASSLEVRYNEHFFGPGTRLTVL.

This clonotype was detected many times. The gene calls are TRBV6-6 and TRBJ2-7, with 9 nucleotides matching TRBD2. The CDR3 sequence is 13 residues long. CDR1 and CDR2 (germline): MNHNY, SVGAGI (reference sequence). The CDR3: CASSYSGASGEPV. CDR3 DNA: TGTGCCAGCAGTTACTCGGGTGCTAGCGGGGAACCCGTC.

This clonotype was observed at least ten times. The genes are TRBV7-3 and TRBJ2-1; 9 positions agree with TRBD1. There are 13 residues in the CDR3. Germline CDR1 and CDR2: SGHTA and FQGTGA. After removal of 3 bases from V and 10 bases from J, the junction contained 4 bases not matched to a gene. The CDR3 here is CASSLDRGWEQFF. The CDR3, as DNA: TGTGCCAGCAGCTTGGACAGGGGTTGGGAGCAGTTCTTC.

This chain uses TRBV4-3 with TRBJ1-2, with TRBD1 matching over 11 bases. The junction had 6 bases not matched to a gene; V was cut back by 4 bases and J by 2 bases. Per the germline V gene, CDR1 is LGHNA and CDR2 is YSLEER. The CDR3 contains 16 residues. The DNA of the CDR3 is TGCGCCAGCAGCCCCCGACGGGACAGGGGGAACTATGGCTACACCTTC. It specifies CASSPRRDRGNYGYTF.

This clonotype has a count of ten or more. This chain uses TRBV12-3 or TRBV12-4 with TRBJ1-6; D possibly corresponds to TRBD1 (5 bases). Trimming shortened V by 3 bases and J by 6 bases, and 9 bases separated the two germline ends. This CDR3 is 14 amino acids long. CDR3 loop: CASSFNGANSPLHF. The CDR3 nucleotides read TGTGCCAGCAGTTTCAACGGGGCTAATTCACCCCTCCACTTT.

This clonotype occurred many times. This chain uses TRBV14 with TRBJ2-4; 10 bases are shared with TRBD2. Trimming took 3 bases from V and 8 from J; bases not matched to a gene: 7. The CDR3 is made up of 15 amino acids. Germline V gene data show CDR1 as SGHDN and CDR2 as FVKESK. As DNA, the CDR3 is TGTGCCAGCAGCCAGGGACTAGCGTTTGGTGACATTCAGTACTTC. Translation gives CASSQGLAFGDIQYF.

Many counts were recorded for this clonotype. The CDR3 region has the DNA TGCAGCTTTCGGGACAGGGGAAAAGAGACCCAGTACTTC. This gives the protein CSFRDRGKETQYF. This chain uses TRBV29-1 with TRBJ2-5; 10 nucleotides agree with TRBD1. CDR3 length: 13 amino acids. Germline trimming cut 8 bases from V and 3 bases from J; bases unmatched to any gene: 6. Germline CDR1 is SQVTM and CDR2 is ANQGSEA.

This clonotype was detected many times. The CDR3 reads CASSQRRDSRLTGELFF. CDR3 bases: TGCGCCAGCAGCCAACGCCGGGACAGCCGACTTACCGGGGAGCTGTTTTTT. The rearrangement joins TRBV4-3 to TRBJ2-2, with TRBD1 matching 7 bases. V dropped 2 bases and J dropped 5; count of bases not matched to a gene: 11. This CDR3 spans 17 amino acids. The germline V gene encodes CDR1 LGHNA and CDR2 YSLEER.

In this sample, this clonotype turned up many times. The DNA of the CDR3 is TGCGCCAGCAGCCAAGCTATTCGTGGACTAGCGGCATCATACCCCCAGAGTGAGCAGTTCTTC. Encoded protein: CASSQAIRGLAASYPQSEQFF. V usage is TRBV4-1 and J usage is TRBJ2-1; TRBD2 agrees at 10 bases. This CDR3 is 21 amino acids long. Trimming cost V 1 base and J 9 bases; bases outside gene matches: 24. Germline V CDR1 and CDR2: MGHRA, YSYEKL.

This clonotype was counted many times. This CDR3 is CASGTLSSYEQYF. The CDR3 coding sequence is TGTGCCAGCGGAACTCTAAGCTCCTACGAGCAGTACTTC. J is TRBJ2-7 and V is TRBV7-6; no firm D call. The V end was cut by 8 bases, the J end by 0 bases, with 11 bases between. The CDR3 totals 13 residues. Germline V gene sequence: CDR1 SGHVS, CDR2 FNYEAQ.

This clonotype appeared many times. Written as DNA, the CDR3 is TGTGCCAGCAGCTTAATTAGGACCACCACAGATACGCAGTATTTT. As protein: CASSLIRTTTDTQYF. V and J are TRBV7-2 and TRBJ2-3; D unclear. Germline V lookup: CDR1 SGHTA, CDR2 FQGNSA. The CDR3 is 15 amino acids. The V end was cut by 2 bases, the J end by 2 bases, with 11 bases between.

This clonotype was observed at least ten times. The chain carries TRBV6-1 and TRBJ2-1; 11 nucleotides line up with TRBD2. The V and J ends lost 6 bases and 7 bases, in that order; junction bases with no gene match: 2. Germline assignment: CDR1 MNHNS and CDR2 SASEGT. The CDR3 loop spans 13 amino acids. This CDR3 reads CASSWTSGNEQFF. The CDR3 coding sequence is TGTGCCAGCAGCTGGACTAGCGGGAATGAGCAGTTCTTC.

This clonotype has at least ten counts. The genes are TRBV5-1 and TRBJ2-1, with D unresolved. CDR1 and CDR2 (germline): SGHRS, YFSETQ. The CDR3 loop spans 13 amino acids. V was trimmed by 0 bases and J by 9 bases, leaving 10 bases between them. CDR3 DNA sequence: TGCGCCAGCAGCTTGGCTCCTTTCGGTGAGCAGTTCTTC. It is translated as CASSLAPFGEQFF.

This clonotype was detected ten times or more. The rearrangement joins TRBV5-1 to TRBJ2-4; 10 nucleotides agree with TRBD1. This CDR3 region has 14 residues. With V trimmed by 4 bases and J by 7 bases, 5 bases remained unmatched. Germline CDR1 and CDR2: SGHRS and YFSETQ. The CDR3 DNA is TGCGCCAGCAGCCCGTTGGACAGGGGGAACATTCAGTACTTC. This translates into CASSPLDRGNIQYF.

The sample holds many counts of this clonotype. The gene calls are TRBV27 and TRBJ2-4; 7 bases line up with TRBD1. Germline assignment: CDR1 MNHEY and CDR2 SMNVEV (reference sequence). CDR3 size: 15 residues. V was pared by 4 bases and J by 8 bases, with 11 bases of the junction left unmatched. DNA for the CDR3: TGTGCCAGCAGTTCGACAGGGCTCCCAGTGGACATTCAGTACTTC. Its translation is CASSSTGLPVDIQYF.

This clonotype was observed at least ten times. The V and J genes are TRBV10-3 and TRBJ1-1; 8 bases agree with TRBD1. Losses at the gene ends were 4 bases for V and 4 bases for J; bases not matched to a gene: 8. This CDR3 comprises 15 residues. The germline V gene encodes CDR1 ENHRY and CDR2 SYGVKD. Written as DNA, the CDR3 is TGTGCCATCAGTGCGTTGACAGGGGTTGGCACTGAAGCTTTCTTT. Translated: CAISALTGVGTEAFF.

Many counts were recorded for this clonotype. The rearrangement uses TRBV7-2 and TRBJ2-3; 8 nucleotides line up with TRBD2. Per germline, CDR1 SGHTA and CDR2 FQGNSA. V trimming: 7 bases; J trimming: 6 bases; junction bases outside the gene matches: 6. The length of the CDR3 is 13 residues. The CDR3 bases are TGTGCCAGCAACCGGGGGGGCGGGGATACGCAGTATTTT. This gives the protein CASNRGGGDTQYF.

The sample holds many counts of this clonotype. The chain uses TRBV20-1 and TRBJ2-5; no clear D. The CDR3 has 13 residues. V lost 2 bases and J 3 bases, leaving 10 bases between the germline ends. The V gene's germline CDR1 is DFQATT and CDR2 SNEGSKA (reference sequence). CDR3 sequence reads: CSARNPVKETQYF. CDR3 DNA: TGCAGTGCTAGAAACCCGGTGAAAGAGACCCAGTACTTC.

This clonotype showed up many times. V gene TRBV5-1 combines with J gene TRBJ1-1; no clear D. Germline CDR1 SGHRS, CDR2 YFSETQ. V was cut by 3 bases and J by 7 bases, with 13 bases left in between. There are 13 residues in the CDR3. The CDR3 loop reads CASSSPGSIEAFF. DNA for the CDR3: TGCGCCAGCAGCTCTCCGGGGAGCATTGAAGCTTTCTTT.

The rearrangement joins TRBV11-3 to TRBJ2-1, with TRBD2 matching 9 bases. V dropped 5 bases and J dropped 8; count of bases not matched to a gene: 13. The CDR3 has 16 amino acids. Germline V CDR1 and CDR2: SGHNT, YENEEA. CDR3 coding DNA: TGTGCCAGCAGCGGTTTAGGGGCGGGGGGGTACCATGAGCAGTTCTTC. It codes for CASSGLGAGGYHEQFF.

This clonotype has a count of ten or more. The chain uses TRBV2 and TRBJ2-5; D may be TRBD1 (6 bases). This CDR3 comprises 15 residues. The V end was cut by 4 bases, the J end by 5 bases, with 17 bases between. Germline V gene sequence: CDR1 SNHLY, CDR2 FYNNEI. For the CDR3, the DNA is TGTGCCAGCAGTGCTCTAGGGCAGGGGTTGGAGACCCAGTACTTC. It is translated as CASSALGQGLETQYF.

The sample holds many counts of this clonotype. This sequence joins TRBV7-9 and TRBJ1-3, with TRBD1 as a possible D gene (5 bases). CDR1 and CDR2 (germline): SEHNR, FQNEAQ (reference sequence). V dropped 2 bases and J dropped 8 bases, with 16 bases sitting between them. CDR3 length: 15 amino acids. DNA for the CDR3: TGTGCCAGCAGCTTACAGCGGTTCGGAGGGGACACCATATATTTT. Translation: CASSLQRFGGDTIYF.

Ten or more counts support this clonotype. The V call is TRBV13, the J call TRBJ2-7, with D possibly matching TRBD2 (7 bases). The CDR3 length is 14 residues. V dropped 6 bases and J dropped 0 bases, with 12 bases sitting between them. In germline, CDR1 is PRHDT, CDR2 FYEKMQ (reference sequence). The CDR3 loop reads CASRQGGSSYEQYF. The DNA of the CDR3 is TGTGCCAGCAGACAGGGAGGGAGCTCCTACGAGCAGTACTTC.

This clonotype was counted ten times or more. This chain links TRBV9 with TRBJ2-1, with TRBD2 matching 10 bases. Per germline, CDR1 SGDLS and CDR2 YYNGEE. V shed 0 bases, J shed 8 bases, and the junction held 8 bases outside the gene matches. The CDR3 is 16 amino acids. Here the CDR3 reads CASSVAGSGGSDEQFF. DNA for the CDR3: TGTGCCAGCAGCGTAGCTGGTAGCGGGGGGAGCGATGAGCAGTTCTTC.

The V and J genes are TRBV10-3 and TRBJ1-2; D remains unclear. This CDR3 spans 12 amino acids. Germline CDR1 reads ENHRY; CDR2 reads SYGVKD. V lost 4 bases and J 7 bases, leaving 10 bases between the germline ends. The CDR3 DNA sequence: TGTGCCATCAGTGTTAGCGGCGGTGGCTACACCTTC. This codes for CAISVSGGGYTF.

This clonotype was picked up many times. The chain uses TRBV12-3 or TRBV12-4 and TRBJ2-1; D unresolved. Trimming took off 6 bases at V and 10 bases at J, with 19 bases between the two ends. The CDR3 spans 14 residues. The DNA for the CDR3 is TGTGCCAGCAGAGATATGCCGGGCAAGCCCGAGCAGTTCTTC. It encodes CASRDMPGKPEQFF.